Shown below are 20 T cell receptor beta chains from a single sample sequenced in a study of chemoradiotherapy in HPV16-positive cancers. Method: immunoSEQ multiplex PCR; TCRdb's copy keeps in-frame clones and lacks some. The table has over 15,000 clones, just under 80% seen once. This sample was taken from a patient who underwent chemoradiotherapy. Receptors originate from a human donor with HPV-associated anogenital cancer.

The rearrangement links TRBV5-6 to TRBJ2-7; D gene ambiguous. This CDR3 spans 14 amino acids. V lost 2 bases and J 1 base, leaving 10 bases between the germline ends. In germline, CDR1 is SGHDT, CDR2 YYEEEE. In DNA form, the CDR3 reads TGTGCCAGCAGCTTACAAGGCCCTTCCTACGAGCAGTACTTC. The encoded protein is CASSLQGPSYEQYF.

The rearrangement links TRBV6-6 to TRBJ2-7, with unresolved D. Trimming removed 2 bases at V and 5 bases at J, with 7 bases between. CDR1 MNHNY and CDR2 SVGAGI come from the germline V gene (reference sequence). CDR3 length: 12 residues. The CDR3 DNA reads as TGTGCCAGCAGTTACATGTTGGACGAGCAGTACTTC. Its protein is CASSYMLDEQYF.

This clone has a single count. The V call is TRBV11-2, the J call TRBJ2-5; no clear D. CDR3 length: 13 amino acids. Trimming removed 2 bases from V and 4 bases from J, with 8 bases in between. The V gene's germline CDR1 is SGHAT and CDR2 FQNNGV. CDR3 in DNA: TGTGCCAGCAGCTTATCCAGCCCAGAGACCCAGTACTTC. Translated, it gives CASSLSSPETQYF. The full variable domain, in which reference TRBV11-2 and TRBJ2-5 provide the parts outside the CDR3, is EAGVAQSPRYKIIEKRQSVAFWCNPISGHATLYWYQQILGQGPKLLIQFQNNGVVDDSQLPKDRFSAERLKGVDSTLKIQPAKLEDSAVYLCASSLSSPETQYFGPGTRLLVL.

In its sample, this clone was seen a few times. CDR3 coding DNA: TGTGCCAGGCATTGGCATAACACTGAAGCTTTCTTT. Residues: CARHWHNTEAFF. This sequence joins TRBV2 and TRBJ1-1; D not resolved. Per the germline V gene, CDR1 is SNHLY and CDR2 is FYNNEI. Trimming removed 9 bases at V and 2 bases at J, with 10 bases between. The CDR3 is 12 residues long.

This chain uses TRBV6-1 with TRBJ2-1; D gene ambiguous. V was pared by 8 bases and J by 8 bases, with 13 bases between. This CDR3 spans 12 amino acids. Germline V gene data show CDR1 as MNHNS and CDR2 as SASEGT. CDR3 coding DNA: TGTGCCAGCCAGGAATTTGGGTATGAGCAGTTCTTC. It specifies CASQEFGYEQFF.

This clone was seen a few times. V usage is TRBV7-9 and J usage is TRBJ1-6, with 9 positions matching TRBD1. This CDR3 is built from 19 residues. The germline CDR1 and CDR2 sequences are SEHNR and FQNEAQ (reference sequence). V dropped 4 bases and J dropped 16; count of bases not matched to a gene: 26. The CDR3 spells CASSSGTGTTAEFNNGLHF. The CDR3 DNA reads TGTGCCAGCAGCTCGGGGACAGGGACAACTGCTGAATTCAATAACGGGCTCCACTTT.

The chain couples TRBV27 to TRBJ1-2; the match to TRBD1 covers 10 bases. The CDR3 is made up of 18 amino acids. V dropped 6 bases and J dropped 5; count of bases not matched to a gene: 18. Germline CDR1 reads MNHEY; CDR2 reads SMNVEV (reference sequence). The CDR3 coding sequence is TGTGCCAGCAGACGTGATCGCGACAGGGGGCTTGGTAATTATGGCTACACCTTC. Translated: CASRRDRDRGLGNYGYTF.

The chain carries TRBV7-9 and TRBJ2-7, with TRBD1 matching over 7 bases. Losses at the gene ends were 5 bases for V and 1 base for J; bases not matched to a gene: 5. The CDR3 length is 14 residues. Germline V gene data show CDR1 as SEHNR and CDR2 as FQNEAQ (reference sequence). This CDR3 reads CASSVTRGSYEQYF. DNA of the CDR3: TGTGCCAGCAGCGTAACCAGGGGGTCCTACGAGCAGTACTTC.

This clone appeared a few times. The gene calls are TRBV4-2 and TRBJ2-2, with D perhaps matching TRBD1 or TRBD2 (5 bases each). Per the germline V gene, CDR1 is LGHNA and CDR2 is YNFKEQ. V gave up 0 bases and J gave up 4 bases, with 12 bases separating them. The CDR3 has 16 amino acids. The CDR3: CASSQDQLGPTGELFF. In DNA, the CDR3 is TGTGCCAGCAGCCAAGATCAATTGGGACCCACCGGGGAGCTGTTTTTT.

The chain employs TRBV11-2 and TRBJ2-2; 7 bases align to TRBD1. Germline V gene data show CDR1 as SGHAT and CDR2 as FQNNGV. The length of the CDR3 is 17 residues. V shed 0 bases, J shed 4 bases, and the junction held 8 bases outside the gene matches. CDR3 residues: CASSLDRDRVGTGELFF. CDR3 sequence (DNA): TGTGCCAGCAGCTTAGATCGCGACAGGGTGGGCACCGGGGAGCTGTTTTTT.

The DNA for the CDR3 is TGTGCCAGTAGTATCAGGATGGAGGGTCCCTACGAGCAGTACTTC. Amino acid sequence: CASSIRMEGPYEQYF. This chain links TRBV19 with TRBJ2-7; D possibly corresponds to TRBD2 (6 bases). The germline gives CDR1 LNHDA, CDR2 SQIVND (reference sequence). V was cut by 3 bases and J by 2 bases, with 14 bases left in between. The CDR3 spans 15 residues.

The gene calls are TRBV7-9 and TRBJ1-2; D is unresolved. Germline-derived CDR1 and CDR2 are SEHNR and FQNEAQ (reference sequence). The germline V and J ends were trimmed by 1 base and 4 bases, with 10 bases remaining between them. This CDR3 contains 14 residues. The CDR3: CASSLEGRLYGYTF. The CDR3 DNA reads as TGTGCCAGCAGCTTAGAGGGCAGGCTCTATGGCTACACCTTC.

The chain combines TRBV5-5 with TRBJ1-2; TRBD1 matches at 9 bases. The germline gives CDR1 SGHKS, CDR2 YYEKEE (reference sequence). V lost 0 bases and J lost 4; bases outside the gene matches: 13. The CDR3 is made up of 18 amino acids. The CDR3 DNA is TGTGCCAGCAGCTTGGAGTTGACAGGGGGGGTAAATGTCTATGGCTACACCTTC. This translates into CASSLELTGGVNVYGYTF.

This chain uses TRBV4-1 with TRBJ1-1; maybe TRBD1 (5 bases). Germline CDR1 MGHRA, CDR2 YSYEKL. With 4 bases removed from V and 4 bases from J, the gap between germline ends came to 19 bases. This CDR3 is 16 amino acids long. Here the CDR3 reads CASSPADPGGSTEAFF. Written as DNA, the CDR3 is TGCGCCAGCAGCCCAGCAGACCCGGGGGGGAGCACTGAAGCTTTCTTT.

The chain joins TRBV27 to TRBJ2-3, with 10 positions matching TRBD2. The V gene's germline CDR1 is MNHEY and CDR2 SMNVEV (reference sequence). There are 16 residues in the CDR3. The junction had 6 bases not matched to a gene; V was cut back by 3 bases and J by 3 bases. The CDR3 sequence is CASSFLLAGKTDTQYF. As DNA, the CDR3 is TGTGCCAGCAGTTTTCTACTAGCGGGGAAGACAGATACGCAGTATTTT.

The genes are TRBV20-1 and TRBJ2-7; D is ambiguous. This CDR3 region has 11 residues. Between the trimmed V and J ends, which lost 5 bases and 2 bases, there was a span of 7 bases. Germline V lookup: CDR1 DFQATT, CDR2 SNEGSKA (reference sequence). In DNA, the CDR3 is TGCAGTGCTTCAGGTACCTACGAGCAGTACTTC. Translated, it gives CSASGTYEQYF.

The chain is built from TRBV5-1 and TRBJ2-4; possibly TRBD2 for D (5 bases). V lost 5 bases and J 0 bases, leaving 9 bases between the germline ends. This CDR3 is built from 14 residues. The germline gives CDR1 SGHRS, CDR2 YFSETQ. Written as DNA, the CDR3 is TGCGCCAGCAGGGACTCTTCAGCCAAAAACATTCAGTACTTC. Residues: CASRDSSAKNIQYF.

V gene TRBV5-1 combines with J gene TRBJ2-2; TRBD1 matches 8 bases. The ends lost 3 bases at V and 1 base at J; junction bases unmatched: 2. The germline gives CDR1 SGHRS, CDR2 YFSETQ. This CDR3 region has 15 residues. The CDR3: CASSWTGLNTGELFF. The DNA of the CDR3 is TGCGCCAGCAGCTGGACAGGGCTGAACACCGGGGAGCTGTTTTTT.

The chain recombines TRBV9 with TRBJ2-7, with D unresolved. V was pared by 1 base and J by 7 bases, with 15 bases between. Germline V gives CDR1 SGDLS, CDR2 YYNGEE. CDR3 length: 14 residues. Here the CDR3 DNA reads TGTGCCAGCAGCGTATACCCCCAGGCTTCGGAGCAGTACTTC. Its protein product is CASSVYPQASEQYF.

The genes are TRBV6-5 and TRBJ2-2; no reliable D call. CDR1 and CDR2 from the germline V gene are MNHEY and SVGAGI. There are 15 residues in the CDR3. With 0 bases removed from V and 5 bases from J, the gap between germline ends came to 10 bases. For the CDR3, the DNA is TGTGCCAGCAGTTACTCGATCAGTGGTACCGGGGAGCTGTTTTTT. As protein: CASSYSISGTGELFF.